This T cell receptor beta chain was captured in a study of cytomegalovirus exposure and HLA in healthy donors (TCRdb year 2017). Regarding the complete study: An earlier analysis of 587 of the donors reported 250 to 350 Gb of sequence data and some 120 million unique TCR beta sequences from about 180 million T cells. An early release covering over 500 HLA-typed donors comprised approximately 290 gigabases of sequencing data and 65 million to 100 million unique TCR sequences. Among the roughly 390 genotyped donors, around 81% belonged to the genetic ancestry cluster associated with self-reported Caucasian donors. The study was designed to test whether signatures of past pathogen exposure could be identified by cataloging public T cell receptors. The study used immunosequencing to profile the T cell repertoires of approximately 640 subjects and linked those repertoires to cytomegalovirus serostatus. Along with the approximately 650-subject first cohort, a separate validation cohort of over 90 different subjects was used. To predict cytomegalovirus infection status, the study brought together high-throughput TCR immunosequencing, statistical association of individual TCRs with disease status, and machine learning. A later analysis re-analyzed previously published TCR beta repertoires from 666 donors and added high-resolution HLA genotyping to study TCR occurrence patterns. In the later analysis, no new phenotypic data were used to find candidate immune exposures; instead, reliance was placed on TCR beta sequences and their occurrence across donors. An earlier analysis of some 500 of the donors applied high-throughput TCR beta sequencing to assess whether each TCR beta V gene segment acted as functional or pseudogenic. Alongside the repertoire data, information on donor age, sex, ethnicity and CMV serostatus was compiled. In a later genetic analysis, genome-wide SNP genotypes for about 55% of the 666 donors were used, and that subset was treated as a discovery cohort. All discovery cohort repertoires had been generated on a single sequencing platform. Both class I and class II loci were covered by HLA typing, at four-digit resolution. The number of typed donors differed by locus: roughly 620-630 for A, B, C, DRB1 and DQB1; roughly 510 for DQA1; approximately 600 for DPA1; and roughly 490 for DPB1. Roughly 5 DR-DQ haplotypes were handled as single units for association and clustering, since linkage in the cohort was strong. On average, around 200,000 unique TCR beta nucleotide sequences were sequenced per donor among some 420 genotyped donors of the cohort, with about 17% of those sequences being non-productive.

Concerning this clone: The antigen this receptor binds is unknown. Qualities for individual bases were not recorded, and no much larger clone is one base off.

V is pared back by 6 bases and J by 0 bases, with 6 bases lying between the germline termini. Based on the germline V gene, the CDR1 and CDR2 sequences are SNHLY and FYNNEI. The CDR3 contains 12 residues, cysteine and phenylalanine counted. Of all the DNA, just the CDR3 is kept, 36 bases in frame from base 1. Preparation of the library involved the immunoSEQ multiplex PCR assay. For the multiplex PCR, a mixture combining 60 forward primers for TCR Vbeta segments and 13 reverse primers for TCR Jbeta segments was used. The CDR3 region of rearranged TCR beta genes was amplified from genomic DNA by a multiplex PCR assay. The Illumina HiSeq System was used to sequence the amplified TCR beta libraries as 87-base-pair reads. In the source study's methods: A later analysis tallied tens of millions of unique TCR beta chains across the 666 repertoires, and approximately 9.9 million of those chains were shared by two or more donors. Raw reads were error-corrected and collapsed into unique sequences by a nearest-neighbor algorithm in which closely related sequences were merged to remove PCR and sequencing errors. V, D and J gene segments were assigned by aligning CDR3 sequences to IMGT reference sequences. Each retained sequence needed at least a six-nucleotide match to both a V gene segment and a J gene segment. Rearrangements were classified as productive when the CDR3 lacked stop codons and remained in frame with V and J, and all other rearrangements were classified as non-productive. CDR3 was defined according to IMGT convention as the region running from the second conserved V-encoded cysteine to the conserved J-encoded phenylalanine. In an earlier analysis of roughly 580 of the donors, sequences lacking an unambiguous match to a single V gene segment were excluded. In an earlier analysis of approximately 560 of the donors, a V segment was called functional when productive rearrangements were above 56.7%, and segregating when the standard deviation between donors exceeded 5%. A statistical classification framework was built for diagnosing cytomegalovirus status from the catalog of TCR beta chain sequences. In a later analysis, TCR nucleotide sequences were compared against IMGT/GENE-DB human TR gene sequences so that V and J genes could be assigned. A later analysis assigned CDR3 sequences and most-parsimonious VDJ recombination scenarios with the TCRdist pipeline. In a later analysis, each TCR beta chain was defined by its CDR3 amino acid sequence together with its V-gene family, and reads without a unique V-gene family were excluded. A later analysis removed nearly 600 highly shared, low-generation-probability nucleotide sequences to deal with suspected cross-contamination and a sequencing artifact. In a later analysis, a clonal expansion index for each public chain was calculated from normalized within-repertoire ranks of inferred template counts. Generation probabilities in a later analysis came from a VDJ recombination model fitted to out-of-frame rearrangements, and those results were checked against IGoR. Hypergeometric tests were used in a later analysis to score TCR-TCR, TCR-HLA and TCR-CMV co-occurrence, with a repertoire-size bias correction applied to the TCR pairs. False discovery rates were estimated in a later analysis by permuting HLA or CMV assignments 20 times. In a later analysis, co-occurring TCRs were grouped using DBSCAN, with TCRdist sequence similarity added in when clustering inside HLA-allele-positive subsets. Repertoires with fewer than 30,000 or more than 120,000 public chains were left out of co-occurrence clustering, as were a few repertoires with anomalous nucleotide sharing. The immuneACCESS repertoire file appears here via TCRdb, limited to in-frame rearrangements. These files lack a portion of the clones; in checked studies, under half of the deficit traces to unresolved V genes, and the cause of the others is not known. Clone size and the V and J calls come from that table; the DNA yielded D and trimming. The sample has about 210,000 clones on record, about 85% of them singletons. 0.24% of the sample belongs to the ten largest clones.

The cohort was made up of approximately 670 healthy bone marrow donors. All cohort members were sampled while nominally healthy, although unrecorded immune exposures were likely present. The donor was CMV seronegative and belonged to the group of around 350 seronegative cohort members. A peripheral blood sample was provided by each donor, and peripheral blood mononuclear cells were used for TCR beta sequencing. The Qiagen DNeasy Blood Extraction Kit was used to extract genomic DNA from the blood cell samples. The study at large found these results: Compared with equally common non-associated chains, HLA-associated TCR beta chains in a later analysis were more clonally expanded and had lower generation probabilities. In a later genetic analysis, a missense DCLRE1C variant was associated with V-gene and J-gene trimming of TCR beta chains, and the association was replicated in an independent cohort. While some public TCRs were present in many individuals, most TCR sequences turned up only very rarely across donors. At a false discovery rate of 0.05, a later analysis linked 15,000 to 20,000 TCR beta sequences to specific HLA alleles. A total of fewer than 200 TCR beta chains were listed by the study as associated with cytomegalovirus. HLA typing was unavailable for some donors at each locus, so association tests used only the typed subset. The authors suggested that the approach could potentially be extended to other disease states and immunological phenotypes. Linkage disequilibrium might explain the correlated functional status among segregating V segments, but an unknown experimental factor could not be excluded. A further reported finding was that TCR beta sequences accurately predicted the HLA-A and HLA-B alleles for most subjects in the first cohort. The 87-base-pair reads could not distinguish some IMGT-functional V segments, including TRBV6-2 and TRBV6-3, so those segments were excluded. In an earlier analysis of roughly 500 of the donors, most TCR beta V segments appeared in productive rearrangements about 87% or about 30% of the time, broadly matching IMGT annotations. The sequencing pipeline was judged likely to have produced a cluster of highly shared sequence variants as a technical artifact. When HLA alleles, especially DR and DQ, strongly co-occurred, TCR associations were difficult to assign to individual alleles. According to a later analysis, TCR association rates differed among HLA loci, with DRB1 alleles showing the most associated TCRs and HLA-C alleles showing the fewest. A later analysis found that most CMV-associated TCR beta chains appeared HLA-restricted, with HLA associations seemingly driven largely by CMV exposure. A later genetic analysis reported fewer N-insertions in productive TCRs among donors in an Asian-associated ancestry cluster than the roughly 700-donor mean. According to a later analysis, parvovirus B19, influenza, CMV and Epstein-Barr virus appeared linked to several top co-occurrence clusters. Approximately 18 rarely observed V segments, including chromosome 9 orphons, were excluded from the earlier analysis of several hundred of the donors because counts were too low. CMV serostatus was the only immune exposure information available for the cohort. The cohort was sequenced for TCR beta chains only, and without alpha or paired-chain data the features that could be detected were limited. In vitro tests confirmed that a few of the cytomegalovirus-associated TCR beta chains recognize cytomegalovirus antigens. Presence/absence analyses assumed roughly uniform sequencing depth across donors, an assumption that may not hold. In both the original and validation cohorts, the classifier was reported to diagnose cytomegalovirus status with high specificity and sensitivity.

The chain is assembled from TRBV2 and TRBJ2-7; no D gene is confidently identified. This receptor was identified in a girl aged 2 to 9 in good health and CMV-seronegative. The source material was PBMCs. The CDR3 reads CASSTASYEQYF. Here is the DNA: TGTGCCAGCAGCACTGCCTCCTACGAGCAGTACTTC.